This TCR beta chain was observed in a study of siplizumab effects on memory and regulatory T cells. Study-wide results and limits: Naive T cells were seemingly more diverse than memory cells, and major contributions to the alloresponse seemed to be made by them.

With respect to this clone: Its antigen remains unidentified.

J gave up 4 bases and V 5 bases, and 14 bases lay outside the gene matches. Germline V gene data show CDR1 as LNHNV and CDR2 as YYDKDF (reference sequence). CDR3 length: 18 residues. Per sample, roughly 94,000 TCR templates underwent assay. Method: immunoSEQ multiplex PCR; TCRdb's copy keeps in-frame clones and lacks some. Among 99,000 or so clones listed, about 93% were seen once. The sequenced material came from non-Treg CD4+ T cells sorted from blood. This chain uses TRBV15 with TRBJ2-1, with 10 positions matching TRBD2. The source is a human donor in good health. CDR3 DNA sequence: TGTGCCACCAGCGGGGAAATGGGTAGCGGGAGGACATACAATGAGCAGTTCTTC. Its translation: CATSGEMGSGRTYNEQFF.